This T cell receptor beta chain was sequenced for a study of metastatic and nonmetastatic thyroid tumors. Study-level information: The authors compared repertoires across blood and tumor or nodule tissue from malignant and benign thyroid patients.

Each patient came to thyroid surgery without any prior treatment (of any kind). Per the study methods: A distant-metastasis classifier for papillary thyroid cancer was built using CDR3 differences across clinicopathological groups. TCRdb re-called clones via MiXCR from the PCR reads. The V and J calls and clone size come from TCRdb's table, not from the authors' own analysis. The data show 25,000 to 30,000 clones, 3.5% to 4.5% seen once. Overall study results and limits: TCR beta diversity was reportedly significantly higher in malignant thyroid tumors than benign nodules, in blood and tumor.

Per germline, CDR1 MNHEY and CDR2 SMNVEV (reference sequence). The CDR3 loop spans 13 amino acids. Trimming stripped 6 bases from V and 8 bases from J, with 16 bases between. This clone was recorded a few times. The antigen remains undetermined. This clonotype originated in a male donor with papillary thyroid cancer or a benign thyroid nodule (not recorded which). Some clones in this sample may be carry-over from other donors' samples. This chain joins TRBV27 and TRBJ1-2; tentative D call: TRBD1 (5 bases). Input material: blood. DNA of the CDR3: TGTGCCAGCAGCGGGGACGCACTTTGGGGCTACACCTTC. Its protein product is CASSGDALWGYTF.